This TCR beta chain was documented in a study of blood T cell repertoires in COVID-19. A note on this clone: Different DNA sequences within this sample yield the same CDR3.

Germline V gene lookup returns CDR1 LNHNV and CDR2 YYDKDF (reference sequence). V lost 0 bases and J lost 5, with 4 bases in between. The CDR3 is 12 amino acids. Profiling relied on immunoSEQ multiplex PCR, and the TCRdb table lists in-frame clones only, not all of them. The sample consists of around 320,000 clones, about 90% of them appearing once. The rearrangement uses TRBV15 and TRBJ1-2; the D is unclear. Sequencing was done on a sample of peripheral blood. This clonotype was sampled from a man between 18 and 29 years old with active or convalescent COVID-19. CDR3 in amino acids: CATSRDRYGYTF. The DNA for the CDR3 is TGTGCCACCAGCAGAGATCGGTATGGCTACACCTTC.